One and the same sample provided the 25 T cell receptor beta chains below, sequenced in a study of molecular identifiers for immune sequencing clone quantification. TCRdb fed the PCR reads into MiXCR, producing one record per CDR3 protein. The sample includes nearly 650,000 distinct CDR3 sequences, about 25% of them seen just once. The sequenced sample was naive CD8+ T cells from blood, with Jurkat cell RNA spiked in. Subset indicated: FACS-sorted CD8+CD4-CCR7+CD45RA+ naive T cells. These receptors originate from a human donor in good health. Some libraries in this study had Jurkat cell RNA spiked in.

This clonotype showed up many times. The genes are TRBV4-3 and TRBJ2-2; 11 nucleotides match TRBD1. Per germline, CDR1 LGHNA and CDR2 YSLEER. Trimming at V came to 0 bases and at J to 1 base, leaving 10 bases not matched to a gene. The CDR3 runs 20 residues. CDR3: CASSQDDPGTGGWNTGELFF. The CDR3 nucleotides are TGCGCCAGCAGCCAAGATGATCCCGGGACAGGGGGATGGAACACCGGGGAGCTGTTTTTT.

This chain uses TRBV6-2 or TRBV6-3 with TRBJ2-1; 14 bases align to TRBD2. The germline V gene has CDR1 MNHEY and CDR2 SVGEGT. The CDR3 contains 17 residues. V lost 4 bases and J lost 0; bases outside the gene matches: 2. The DNA for the CDR3 is TGTGCCAGCAGTTGGACTAGCGGGGGGAGCTCCTACAATGAGCAGTTCTTC. Translated: CASSWTSGGSSYNEQFF.

This clonotype was observed once. A single base separates this from a much larger clone, so it may be a read error. This chain links TRBV7-9 with TRBJ2-3, with D possibly TRBD1 on 6 matching bases. V was shortened by 4 bases and J by 6 bases, with 23 bases between the two germline ends. CDR1 and CDR2 (germline): SEHNR, FQNEAQ (reference sequence). The CDR3 covers 17 residues. CDR3 amino acids: CASSSPRTEFFMDTQYF. The CDR3 coding sequence is TGTGCCAGCAGCTCTCCCCGGACAGAGTTTTTTATGGATACGCAGTATTTT.

As regards this clonotype: A much bigger clone sits one base away, suggesting this may be a read error. The V gene is TRBV20-1, the J gene TRBJ2-3; the D gene could be TRBD1 or TRBD2 (5 bases each). In germline, CDR1 is DFQATT, CDR2 SNEGSKA (reference sequence). The germline V and J ends were trimmed by 4 bases and 5 bases, with 10 bases remaining between them. The CDR3 extends over 12 amino acids. CDR3 sequence (DNA): TGCAGTGCTAACCTGGGGGTAGATACGCAGTATTTT. It translates to CSANLGVDTQYF.

In the case of this clonotype: This may be a read error, as it is one base from a much larger clone. This chain joins TRBV3-1 and TRBJ1-1; TRBD1 matches 7 bases. Germline V gene sequence: CDR1 LGHDT, CDR2 YNNKEL (reference sequence). This CDR3 has 18 residues. CDR3 loop: CAGSAGGQSLSADTEAFF. Here the CDR3 DNA reads TGTGCCGGCAGCGCTGGGGGACAGTCATTGAGTGCGGACACTGAAGCTTTCTTT. Together with reference TRBV3-1 and TRBJ1-1, the CDR3 gives the full variable domain: DTAVSQTPKYLVTQMGNDKSIKCEQNLGHDTMYWYKQDSKKFLKIMFSYNNKELIINETVPNRFSPKSPDKAHLNLHINSLELGDSAVYFCAGSAGGQSLSADTEAFFGQGTRLTVV.

Only a few counts were recorded for this clonotype. J is TRBJ1-5 and V is TRBV11-2; TRBD1 matches at 7 bases. V gave up 1 base and J gave up 6 bases; unmatched junction bases: 0. The CDR3 sequence is 13 residues long. The germline gives CDR1 SGHAT, CDR2 FQNNGV. DNA for the CDR3: TGTGCCAGCAGCTTAGGGGACAGTCAGCCCCAGCATTTT. Translated, it gives CASSLGDSQPQHF. The whole variable domain, remainder taken from reference TRBV11-2 and TRBJ1-5, is EAGVAQSPRYKIIEKRQSVAFWCNPISGHATLYWYQQILGQGPKLLIQFQNNGVVDDSQLPKDRFSAERLKGVDSTLKIQPAKLEDSAVYLCASSLGDSQPQHFGDGTRLSIL.

The table lists this clonotype with many counts. The chain is built from TRBV7-9 and TRBJ2-3, with 11 bases fitting TRBD2. V was pared by 4 bases and J by 6 bases, with 6 bases of the junction left unmatched. The CDR3 spans 15 residues. Germline V lookup: CDR1 SEHNR, CDR2 FQNEAQ (reference sequence). CDR3 coding DNA: TGTGCCAGCAGCTCGGGACTAGCGGCCCCCGATACGCAGTATTTT. Protein sequence: CASSSGLAAPDTQYF.

This clonotype was detected only a few times. The chain employs TRBV4-2 and TRBJ1-2; D gene ambiguous. Trimming shortened V by 1 base and J by 7 bases, and 10 bases separated the two germline ends. CDR1 is LGHNA, CDR2 YNFKEQ, per germline. The CDR3 sequence is 13 residues long. CDR3 amino acids: CASSQGGFGGYTF. The DNA for the CDR3 is TGTGCCAGCAGCCAAGGGGGTTTTGGTGGCTACACCTTC.

The chain recombines TRBV7-9 with TRBJ2-7; TRBD2 matches 7 bases. The CDR3 totals 16 residues. Germline V gene data show CDR1 as SEHNR and CDR2 as FQNEAQ (reference sequence). V was clipped by 0 bases and J by 9 bases; unmatched bases: 14. CDR3: CASSLARAGEAAGQYF. CDR3 in DNA: TGTGCCAGCAGCTTAGCACGGGCGGGAGAAGCCGCGGGGCAGTACTTC.

Comment on this clonotype: One base away lies a much larger clone, so this may be a sequencing read error. The CDR3 does not close with the conserved phenylalanine or tryptophan, likely indicating a read error. The chain links TRBV7-9 to TRBJ1-1, with D uncertain. V was clipped by 0 bases and J by 4 bases, with 9 bases between them. The CDR3 extends over 14 amino acids. The V gene's germline CDR1 is SEHNR and CDR2 FQNEAQ (reference sequence). This CDR3 reads CASSLAVGITEAFS. DNA of the CDR3: TGTGCCAGCAGCTTAGCTGTCGGTATCACTGAAGCTTTCTCT.

This clonotype was detected only a few times. The chain has TRBV11-2 and TRBJ2-3; TRBD2 matches 10 bases. This CDR3 contains 18 residues. With V trimmed by 1 base and J by 2 bases, 9 bases remained unmatched. From germline, CDR1 is SGHAT and CDR2 FQNNGV. The CDR3 sequence is CASSLGLAGALITDTQYF. The DNA for the CDR3 is TGTGCCAGCAGCTTAGGTCTAGCGGGGGCTCTTATCACAGATACGCAGTATTTT. Using reference TRBV11-2 and TRBJ2-3 for the parts outside the CDR3, the full variable domain is EAGVAQSPRYKIIEKRQSVAFWCNPISGHATLYWYQQILGQGPKLLIQFQNNGVVDDSQLPKDRFSAERLKGVDSTLKIQPAKLEDSAVYLCASSLGLAGALITDTQYFGPGTRLTVL.

Many counts were recorded for this clonotype. Without the conserved terminal phenylalanine or tryptophan, this CDR3 likely stems from a read error. The DNA is left out, because the CDR3 cannot be placed on it with certainty; the CDR3 is given as TCRdb lists it. This chain links TRBV29-1 with TRBJ2-3; the D call of TRBD1 is as the table states it, not checked on the DNA. Germline V gene sequence: CDR1 SQVTM, CDR2 ANQGSEA. Including both end residues, the CDR3 is 8 amino acids long. CDR3 in amino acids: CSTPGDSP.

There are a few counts of this clonotype. The gene calls are TRBV4-3 and TRBJ1-3; D not certain. In germline, CDR1 is LGHNA, CDR2 YSLEER. Trimming took off 0 bases at V and 2 bases at J, with 8 bases between the two ends. The CDR3 covers 15 residues. CDR3 amino acids: CASSQDRSAGNTIYF. The CDR3 nucleotides read TGCGCCAGCAGCCAAGATCGCAGTGCTGGAAACACCATATATTTT.

This chain links TRBV7-6 with TRBJ2-1; TRBD2 agrees at 10 bases. The CDR3 contains 16 residues. Trimming removed 4 bases from V and 5 bases from J; junction bases left unmatched: 8. From germline, CDR1 is SGHVS and CDR2 FNYEAQ. Here the CDR3 reads CASSYSLAGVHNEQFF. DNA of the CDR3: TGTGCCAGCAGCTACTCGCTAGCGGGAGTTCACAATGAGCAGTTCTTC.

This clonotype was seen repeatedly, ten times or more. The J gene is TRBJ2-7, the V gene TRBV5-5; D is undetermined. Trimming removed 1 base at V and 3 bases at J, with 14 bases between. This CDR3 region has 15 residues. Germline V lookup: CDR1 SGHKS, CDR2 YYEKEE (reference sequence). The CDR3 region is CASSLWSMGLYEQYF. The CDR3 DNA reads TGTGCCAGCAGCTTGTGGTCAATGGGCCTCTACGAGCAGTACTTC. The full variable domain, rest sourced from reference TRBV5-5 and TRBJ2-7, is DAGVTQSPTHLIKTRGQQVTLRCSPISGHKSVSWYQQVLGQGPQFIFQYYEKEERGRGNFPDRFSARQFPNYSSELNVNALLLGDSALYLCASSLWSMGLYEQYFGPGTRLTVT.

This clonotype was observed a handful of times. The V call is TRBV12-3 or TRBV12-4, the J call TRBJ2-1, with D possibly matching TRBD2 (5 bases). The CDR3 length is 14 residues. Trimming took 1 base from V and 4 from J, leaving 8 bases between them. CDR3 in amino acids: CASSLGSGYNEQFF. The CDR3 nucleotides read TGTGCCAGCAGTTTAGGCTCGGGGTACAATGAGCAGTTCTTC.

Turning to this clonotype: A much larger clonotype is one base distant, so this may be a read error. The rearrangement links TRBV2 to TRBJ2-7; a weak D match, TRBD2 (6 bases). Germline CDR1 is SNHLY and CDR2 is FYNNEI. The CDR3 is made up of 14 amino acids. Here the CDR3 DNA reads TGTACCAGCAGTGACCGGGCCGGGGGCTACGAGCAGTACTTC. Translation gives CTSSDRAGGYEQYF.

The rearrangement joins TRBV11-2 to TRBJ2-3, with 12 bases fitting TRBD2. The CDR3 runs to 17 residues. The germline CDR1 and CDR2 sequences are SGHAT and FQNNGV. V was pared by 5 bases and J by 5 bases, with 11 bases of the junction left unmatched. The CDR3 spells CASSPSPSGRARDTQYF. For the CDR3, the DNA is TGTGCCAGCAGCCCATCGCCTAGCGGGAGGGCCCGAGATACGCAGTATTTT. The complete variable domain, with remaining parts taken from reference TRBV11-2 and TRBJ2-3, reads EAGVAQSPRYKIIEKRQSVAFWCNPISGHATLYWYQQILGQGPKLLIQFQNNGVVDDSQLPKDRFSAERLKGVDSTLKIQPAKLEDSAVYLCASSPSPSGRARDTQYFGPGTRLTVL.

The J gene is TRBJ2-3, the V gene TRBV3-1, with 13 bases fitting TRBD2. The CDR3 is made up of 19 amino acids. Germline-derived CDR1 and CDR2 are LGHDT and YNNKEL (reference sequence). V lost 5 bases, J lost 0 bases, and 11 bases stayed unmatched. Here the CDR3 reads CASSTTGTSGTTSTDTQYF. In DNA form, the CDR3 reads TGTGCCAGCAGCACAACCGGGACTAGCGGGACTACTAGCACAGATACGCAGTATTTT.

Many counts were recorded for this clonotype. The rearrangement links TRBV7-2 to TRBJ2-3; 7 bases agree with TRBD2. CDR3 size: 19 residues. V lost 0 bases and J lost 2; bases outside the gene matches: 14. CDR1 SGHTA and CDR2 FQGNSA come from the germline V gene. The CDR3 sequence is CASSLASGKNPINTDTQYF. The CDR3 bases are TGTGCCAGCAGCTTAGCCAGCGGGAAGAACCCAATAAACACAGATACGCAGTATTTT.

The chain has TRBV12-3 or TRBV12-4 and TRBJ1-6; the D gene is possibly TRBD1 (6 bases). With 3 bases removed from V and 8 bases from J, the gap between germline ends came to 11 bases. The CDR3 loop spans 14 amino acids. CDR3 loop: CASSFRGSYSPLHF. CDR3 bases: TGTGCCAGCAGTTTTAGGGGGTCTTATTCACCCCTCCACTTT.

With respect to this clonotype: At one boundary the junction diverges from the germline segment, which might be a read error. The chain has TRBV7-2 and TRBJ2-4; the D gene is possibly TRBD1 (6 bases). The CDR3 extends over 13 amino acids. Germline V gives CDR1 SGHTA, CDR2 FQGNSA. CDR3 residues: CAGSWDQGNIQCF. The CDR3 coding sequence is TGTGCCGGCAGCTGGGACCAGGGGAACATTCAGTGCTTC.

This clonotype was detected many times. The chain recombines TRBV27 with TRBJ2-7; no clear D. Trimming removed 0 bases at V and 0 bases at J, with 12 bases between. The CDR3 spans 16 residues. CDR1 is MNHEY, CDR2 SMNVEV, per germline (reference sequence). The CDR3, as DNA: TGTGCCAGCAGTTTATCCTCTAGGGCGCTCTCCTACGAGCAGTACTTC. Protein product: CASSLSSRALSYEQYF.

To note about this clonotype: The conserved phenylalanine or tryptophan normally closing the CDR3 is absent here, so this likely arose from a read error. The rearrangement uses TRBV18 and TRBJ2-7; 11 bases match TRBD1. This CDR3 has 14 residues. Trimming cost V 6 bases and J 4 bases; bases outside gene matches: 5. Germline values: CDR1 KGHSH, CDR2 LQKENI. The CDR3 is CASSSGTGGYEQYL. For the CDR3, the DNA is TGTGCCAGCTCTAGCGGGACAGGGGGATACGAGCAGTACCTC.

This clonotype was counted between two and nine times. V usage is TRBV21-1 and J usage is TRBJ2-6. TRBV21-1 corresponds to a pseudogene. The CDR3 spans 16 residues. CDR3 sequence: CASSKAGIQGANVLTF. Written as DNA, the CDR3 is TGTGCCAGCAGCAAAGCGGGGATTCAGGGGGCCAACGTCCTGACTTTC.